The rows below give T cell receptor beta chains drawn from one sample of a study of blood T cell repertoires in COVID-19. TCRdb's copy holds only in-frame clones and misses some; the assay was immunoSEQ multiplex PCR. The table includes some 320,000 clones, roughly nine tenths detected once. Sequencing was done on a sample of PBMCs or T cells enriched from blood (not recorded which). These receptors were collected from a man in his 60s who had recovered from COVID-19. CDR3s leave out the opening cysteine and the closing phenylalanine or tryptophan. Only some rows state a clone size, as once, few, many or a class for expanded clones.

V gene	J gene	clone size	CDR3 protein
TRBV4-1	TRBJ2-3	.	ASSHTPLAGEGDTQY
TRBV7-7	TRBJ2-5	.	ASSLDSGRALGTQY
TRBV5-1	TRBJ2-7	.	ASSSPGQGAYEQY
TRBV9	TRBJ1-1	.	ASSVEDRVTEAF
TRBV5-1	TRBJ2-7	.	ASSFEGHRTYEQY
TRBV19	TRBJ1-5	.	ASSLNRNQPQH
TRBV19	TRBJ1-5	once	ASSPWRTGGGQPQH
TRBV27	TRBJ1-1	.	ASRPGPGMGGNTEAF
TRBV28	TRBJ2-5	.	ASSSPGTGGWETQY
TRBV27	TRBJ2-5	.	ASRNVHLLAETQY
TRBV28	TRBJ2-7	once	ASTRMVGAIYEQY
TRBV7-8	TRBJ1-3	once	ASSHSGQGMNTIY
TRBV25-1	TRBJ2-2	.	ASSKQGGYTGELF
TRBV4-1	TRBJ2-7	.	ASSQGAGGVIYEQY
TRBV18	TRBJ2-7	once	ASSPPTTGRSYEQY
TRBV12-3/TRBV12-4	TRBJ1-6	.	ASSFMSRSPLH